The next 29 T cell receptor beta chains were all read from a single sample in a study of OX40 agonist ivuxolimab in advanced cancers. Profiling relied on immunoSEQ multiplex PCR, and the TCRdb table lists in-frame clones only, not all of them. The table has 20,000 to 30,000 clones, more than 80% seen once. The material was CD4+ or CD8+ T cells sorted from blood, obtained in a trial of the OX40 agonist ivuxolimab. The source is an adult with an advanced solid tumor such as melanoma, head and neck, liver or kidney cancer.

In this sample, this clone turned up once. The germline gene is not matched at one end of the junction; a read error may be the cause. The chain combines TRBV20-1 with TRBJ2-5; D may be TRBD2 (5 bases). The germline V gene encodes CDR1 DFQATT and CDR2 SNEGSKA (reference sequence). This CDR3 has 11 residues. The CDR3 loop reads CCLRGQETQYF. As DNA, the CDR3 is TGTTGTTTGCGAGGGCAAGAGACCCAGTACTTC.

CDR3 sequence: CASGTKTLGAGETQYF. DNA for the CDR3: TGTGCCAGCGGCACCAAAACCCTCGGGGCAGGAGAGACCCAGTACTTC. The V gene is TRBV2, the J gene TRBJ2-5; D might be TRBD1 or TRBD2, each matching 5 bases. Trimming cost V 8 bases and J 4 bases, with 23 bases left between them. Looked up from germline, CDR1 is SNHLY and CDR2 is FYNNEI. The CDR3 length is 16 residues.

This chain uses TRBV2 with TRBJ2-7, with 8 bases identical to TRBD2. The CDR3 covers 13 residues. The germline V gene has CDR1 SNHLY and CDR2 FYNNEI. V trimming: 9 bases; J trimming: 1 base; junction bases outside the gene matches: 5. The CDR3 DNA reads as TGTGCCAGTTCAGCGGGGGCGTCCTACGAGCAGTACTTC. Encoded protein: CASSAGASYEQYF.

The chain joins TRBV2 to TRBJ2-5; possibly TRBD2 for D (5 bases). There are 13 residues in the CDR3. Germline CDR1 and CDR2: SNHLY and FYNNEI. V shed 3 bases and J shed 11 bases, with 16 bases lying between them. DNA of the CDR3: TGTGCCAGCAGTGACCACAAACGTGGGGAGCAGTACTTC. Translation gives CASSDHKRGEQYF.

CDR3 amino acids: CASSPRTSGGSYNEQFF. The CDR3, as DNA: TGCGCCAGCAGCCCAAGGACTAGCGGGGGATCCTACAATGAGCAGTTCTTC. V and J are TRBV5-1 and TRBJ2-1; TRBD2 matches 13 bases. Germline V gene sequence: CDR1 SGHRS, CDR2 YFSETQ. V gave up 4 bases and J gave up 1 base; unmatched junction bases: 5. This CDR3 has 17 residues.

This chain uses TRBV4-1 with TRBJ1-2; 11 nucleotides agree with TRBD1. V shed 3 bases and J 2 bases; nucleotides not matched to a gene: 8. The V gene's germline CDR1 is MGHRA and CDR2 YSYEKL. The length of the CDR3 is 17 residues. The CDR3 DNA reads as TGCGCCAGCAGCCAGATTCTCCGGGACAGGGGGAACTATGGCTACACCTTC. Translating gives CASSQILRDRGNYGYTF.

In this sample, this clone turned up once. The chain combines TRBV10-3 with TRBJ2-3; a possible D gene is TRBD2 (6 bases). Germline lookup yields CDR1 ENHRY and CDR2 SYGVKD. This CDR3 is 14 amino acids long. V lost 9 bases and J lost 4, with 17 bases in between. The CDR3 loop reads CAIGGLQQADTQYF. Here the CDR3 DNA reads TGTGCCATTGGGGGGTTACAGCAGGCAGATACGCAGTATTTT.

DNA for the CDR3: TGTGCCATCGGGGAGACCTCCTACAATGAGCAGTTCTTC. This encodes CAIGETSYNEQFF. The chain employs TRBV10-3 and TRBJ2-1; tentatively, D is TRBD2 (5 bases). The CDR3 runs to 13 residues. Germline V gene data show CDR1 as ENHRY and CDR2 as SYGVKD. V lost 8 bases, J lost 0 bases, and 8 bases lay in between.

V gene TRBV7-2 combines with J gene TRBJ2-1, with TRBD2 matching 10 bases. The CDR3 sequence is 17 residues long. Germline lookup yields CDR1 SGHTA and CDR2 FQGNSA. The V gene end was trimmed by 1 base and the J gene end by 1 base; junction bases not matched to a gene: 4. CDR3 protein: CASSLEFSGGSYNEQFF. The CDR3 DNA is TGTGCCAGCAGCTTAGAATTTAGCGGGGGGTCCTACAATGAGCAGTTCTTC.

This rearrangement joins TRBV7-6 to TRBJ2-1; no firm D call. V lost 4 bases and J 7 bases, leaving 11 bases between the germline ends. The CDR3 is made up of 13 amino acids. Per the germline V gene, CDR1 is SGHVS and CDR2 is FNYEAQ. CDR3 in amino acids: CASSSIARNEQFF. The CDR3 coding sequence is TGTGCCAGCAGCTCGATAGCTCGAAATGAGCAGTTCTTC. The variable domain in full, completed from reference TRBV7-6 and TRBJ2-1, reads GAGVSQSPRYKVTKRGQDVALRCDPISGHVSLYWYRQALGQGPEFLTYFNYEAQQDKSGLPNDRFSAERPEGSISTLTIQRTEQRDSAMYRCASSSIARNEQFFGPGTRLTVL.

V is TRBV15 and J is TRBJ2-2; D call uncertain. Germline V gene data show CDR1 as LNHNV and CDR2 as YYDKDF (reference sequence). The CDR3 spans 15 residues. The germline V and J ends were trimmed by 1 base and 1 base, with 7 bases remaining between them. The CDR3 coding sequence is TGTGCCACCAGCAGAGCTTTGGGGAACACCGGGGAGCTGTTTTTT. The encoded protein is CATSRALGNTGELFF.

The chain links TRBV15 to TRBJ1-1; D remains ambiguous. V lost 2 bases and J 4 bases, leaving 17 bases between the germline ends. CDR1 LNHNV and CDR2 YYDKDF come from the germline V gene (reference sequence). The CDR3 spans 16 residues. Here the CDR3 reads CATSRSARGVVTEAFF. CDR3 sequence (DNA): TGTGCCACCAGCAGATCAGCTCGGGGAGTAGTCACTGAAGCTTTCTTT.

Concerning this clone itself: The same CDR3 also results from other DNA sequences found in this sample. This chain links TRBV5-1 with TRBJ2-1; 9 positions match TRBD1. The CDR3 runs to 16 residues. Trimming removed 0 bases from V and 4 bases from J; junction bases left unmatched: 5. Germline CDR1 reads SGHRS; CDR2 reads YFSETQ. The CDR3 protein is CASSLAGGQGYNEQFF. CDR3 sequence (DNA): TGCGCCAGCAGCTTGGCCGGGGGACAGGGATACAATGAGCAGTTCTTC.

The chain recombines TRBV4-3 with TRBJ2-7, with D hard to call. The V and J ends lost 1 base and 3 bases respectively, with 16 bases between them. Germline assignment: CDR1 LGHNA and CDR2 YSLEER. This CDR3 region has 16 residues. CDR3 residues: CASSQGADETFYEQYF. In nucleotides, the CDR3 is TGCGCCAGCAGCCAAGGGGCGGACGAGACCTTCTACGAGCAGTACTTC.

The V and J genes are TRBV5-4 and TRBJ2-1; unclear D gene. The CDR3 is 14 amino acids. Trimming pared 4 bases from V and 2 bases from J, leaving 10 bases between. The germline V gene encodes CDR1 SGHNT and CDR2 YYREEE (reference sequence). CDR3 coding DNA: TGTGCCAGCAGCGGAATTGTACCCTACAATGAGCAGTTCTTC. This gives the protein CASSGIVPYNEQFF.

The V gene is TRBV2, the J gene TRBJ2-7; 12 bases are a match to TRBD2. V dropped 5 bases and J dropped 4; count of bases not matched to a gene: 3. The CDR3 runs 14 residues. Germline CDR1 and CDR2: SNHLY and FYNNEI. The CDR3 loop reads CASSLAGGPYEQYF. The CDR3 region has the DNA TGTGCCAGCAGTCTAGCGGGAGGGCCGTACGAGCAGTACTTC.

The chain uses TRBV6-6 and TRBJ1-2, with 7 bases aligning to TRBD1. The ends lost 11 bases at V and 4 bases at J; junction bases unmatched: 10. This CDR3 is 13 amino acids long. Per germline, CDR1 MNHNY and CDR2 SVGAGI (reference sequence). The CDR3 DNA is TGTGCCGTGGGGACAGTTTCTTCCTATGGCTACACCTTC. Its translation: CAVGTVSSYGYTF.

The chain joins TRBV11-2 to TRBJ2-1; D not resolved. The CDR3 totals 16 residues. Germline values: CDR1 SGHAT, CDR2 FQNNGV. Trimming shortened V by 1 base and J by 0 bases, and 10 bases separated the two germline ends. Here the CDR3 DNA reads TGTGCCAGCAGCTTAGGGTCTTGGGGCTCCTACAATGAGCAGTTCTTC. This codes for CASSLGSWGSYNEQFF.

This sequence joins TRBV4-1 and TRBJ1-1; 9 bases align to TRBD1. The CDR3 has 16 residues. Per the germline V gene, CDR1 is MGHRA and CDR2 is YSYEKL. Germline trimming cut 1 base from V and 0 bases from J; bases unmatched to any gene: 3. The CDR3 DNA reads as TGCGCCAGCAGCCAAGCCGGGACAGGGATGAACACTGAAGCTTTCTTT. Translating it yields CASSQAGTGMNTEAFF.

The chain is built from TRBV7-9 and TRBJ2-7; D gene unclear. V gave up 1 base and J gave up 2 bases, with 12 bases separating them. Looked up from germline, CDR1 is SEHNR and CDR2 is FQNEAQ (reference sequence). CDR3 length: 15 residues. CDR3 sequence: CASSLVSSSAYEQYF. CDR3 nucleotides: TGTGCCAGCAGCTTAGTAAGTAGCTCCGCCTACGAGCAGTACTTC.

This chain links TRBV29-1 with TRBJ1-5; 7 positions match TRBD1. V shed 6 bases and J 5 bases; nucleotides not matched to a gene: 16. This CDR3 has 16 amino acids. The germline gives CDR1 SQVTM, CDR2 ANQGSEA. CDR3 sequence (DNA): TGCAGCGTCCGTAACTTGAGCAGGGGGGGGCATCAGCCCCAGCATTTT. Amino acid sequence: CSVRNLSRGGHQPQHF.

The J gene is TRBJ2-1, the V gene TRBV11-2; 12 bases fit TRBD2. Germline V CDR1 and CDR2: SGHAT, FQNNGV. The V gene end was trimmed by 5 bases and the J gene end by 7 bases; junction bases not matched to a gene: 9. This CDR3 has 16 amino acids. CDR3: CASSPIGLAGRNEQFF. CDR3 nucleotide sequence: TGTGCCAGCAGCCCAATCGGACTAGCGGGACGGAATGAGCAGTTCTTC.

The chain recombines TRBV7-8 with TRBJ2-5; D gene ambiguous. The J call is in doubt because the DNA end fits TRBJ2-7 better. This CDR3 contains 11 residues. Looked up from germline, CDR1 is SGHVS and CDR2 is FQNEAQ. Written as DNA, the CDR3 is TGTGCCAGCAGCTTAAGGTACGAGCAGTACTTC. Its protein product is CASSLRYEQYF.

The V gene is TRBV4-3, the J gene TRBJ2-3; 9 bases are shared with TRBD2. The CDR3 contains 18 residues. V gave up 0 bases and J gave up 2 bases; unmatched junction bases: 9. Germline loops: CDR1 LGHNA, CDR2 YSLEER. The CDR3 sequence is CASSQESWLAGNTDTQYF. The DNA for the CDR3 is TGCGCCAGCAGCCAAGAGTCTTGGCTAGCGGGGAACACAGATACGCAGTATTTT.

This chain joins TRBV10-2 and TRBJ2-1; D not certain. Germline-derived CDR1 and CDR2 are WSHSY and SAAADI. The CDR3 sequence is 12 residues long. Between the trimmed V and J ends, which lost 7 bases and 4 bases, there was a span of 8 bases. The CDR3 DNA sequence: TGCGCCAGCAACCCTAATTACAATGAGCAGTTCTTC. Amino acids: CASNPNYNEQFF.

This rearrangement joins TRBV9 to TRBJ2-1; TRBD2 agrees at 10 bases. V gave up 4 bases and J gave up 10 bases; unmatched junction bases: 11. CDR1 and CDR2 from the germline V gene are SGDLS and YYNGEE. This CDR3 contains 15 residues. Here the CDR3 reads CASSHHGLADVEQFF. The CDR3 nucleotides read TGTGCCAGCAGCCATCACGGACTAGCGGACGTCGAGCAGTTCTTC.

The chain recombines TRBV29-1 with TRBJ2-3, with 8 bases lining up with TRBD1. The junction had 2 bases not matched to a gene; V was cut back by 6 bases and J by 6 bases. Germline V gene lookup returns CDR1 SQVTM and CDR2 ANQGSEA. This CDR3 region has 11 residues. This CDR3 is CSVRQGDTQYF. In DNA form, the CDR3 reads TGCAGCGTGAGACAGGGGGATACGCAGTATTTT.

The chain combines TRBV27 with TRBJ2-1; 8 bases match TRBD2. There are 16 residues in the CDR3. Per germline, CDR1 MNHEY and CDR2 SMNVEV (reference sequence). V was clipped by 2 bases and J by 1 base; unmatched bases: 4. CDR3 protein: CASSLRPSGSYNEQFF. The CDR3 DNA follows: TGTGCCAGCAGTTTACGCCCTAGCGGGTCCTACAATGAGCAGTTCTTC.

The chain couples TRBV5-1 to TRBJ2-5; 11 positions agree with TRBD1. Unmatched junction bases numbered 7, after V lost 4 bases and J lost 5 bases. The CDR3 runs to 15 residues. In germline, CDR1 is SGHRS, CDR2 YFSETQ. In DNA form, the CDR3 reads TGCGCCAGCAGCCGGGACAGGGGGAACGTGGAGACCCAGTACTTC. It codes for CASSRDRGNVETQYF.